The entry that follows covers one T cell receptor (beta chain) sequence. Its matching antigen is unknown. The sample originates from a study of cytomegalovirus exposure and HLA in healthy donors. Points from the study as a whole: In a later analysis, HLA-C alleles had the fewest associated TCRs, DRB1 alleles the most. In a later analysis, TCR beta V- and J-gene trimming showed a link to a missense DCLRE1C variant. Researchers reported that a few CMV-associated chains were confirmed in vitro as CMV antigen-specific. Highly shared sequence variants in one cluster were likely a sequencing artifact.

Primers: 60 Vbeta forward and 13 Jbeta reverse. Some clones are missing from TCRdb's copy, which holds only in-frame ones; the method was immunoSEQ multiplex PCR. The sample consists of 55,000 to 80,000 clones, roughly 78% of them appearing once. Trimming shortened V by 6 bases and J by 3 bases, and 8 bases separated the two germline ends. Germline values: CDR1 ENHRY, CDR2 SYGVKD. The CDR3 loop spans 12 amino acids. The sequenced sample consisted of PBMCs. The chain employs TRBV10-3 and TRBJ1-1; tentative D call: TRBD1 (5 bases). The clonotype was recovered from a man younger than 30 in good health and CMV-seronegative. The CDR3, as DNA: TGTGCCATCAGGACAGTCGACACTGAAGCTTTCTTT. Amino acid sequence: CAIRTVDTEAFF.